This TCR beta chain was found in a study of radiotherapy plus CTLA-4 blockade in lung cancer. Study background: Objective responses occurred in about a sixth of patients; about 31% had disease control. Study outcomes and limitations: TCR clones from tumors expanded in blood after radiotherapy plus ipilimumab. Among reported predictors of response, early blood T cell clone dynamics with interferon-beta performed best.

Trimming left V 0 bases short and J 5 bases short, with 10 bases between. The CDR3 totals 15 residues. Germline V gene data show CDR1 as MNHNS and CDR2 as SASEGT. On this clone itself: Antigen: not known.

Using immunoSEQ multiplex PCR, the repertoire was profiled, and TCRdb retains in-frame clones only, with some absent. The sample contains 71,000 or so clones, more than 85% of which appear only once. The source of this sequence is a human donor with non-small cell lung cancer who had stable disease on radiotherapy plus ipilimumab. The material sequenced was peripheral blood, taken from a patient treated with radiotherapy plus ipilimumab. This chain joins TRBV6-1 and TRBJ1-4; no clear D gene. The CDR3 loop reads CASSEAAAGNEKLFF. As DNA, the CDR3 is TGTGCCAGCAGTGAAGCGGCGGCGGGCAATGAAAAACTGTTTTTT.